A single sample gave rise to the 22 T cell receptor beta chains below, sequenced in a study of T cells after yellow fever vaccination. In TCRdb, the 5' RACE reads were re-called with MiXCR into one record per CDR3 protein. The profile shows about 32,000 distinct CDR3 sequences, about 10% of them singletons. Sequences were derived from PBMCs, either bulk or a sorted T-cell subset (CD4+, CD8+, memory, or dextramer-sorted; not recorded which), sampled roughly 15 days after the first yellow fever vaccination. The receptors originated from a young man who received the YFV17D yellow fever vaccine.

Many counts were recorded for this clonotype. The V and J genes are TRBV2 and TRBJ1-4; D is uncertain. Trimming removed 5 bases at V and 0 bases at J, with 4 bases between. The CDR3 contains 13 residues. Germline assignment: CDR1 SNHLY and CDR2 FYNNEI. The CDR3 bases are TGTGCCAGCAGTCCCACAACTAATGAAAAACTGTTTTTT. It is translated as CASSPTTNEKLFF.

The rearrangement joins TRBV30 to TRBJ2-7; D not certain. The germline V and J ends were trimmed by 5 bases and 2 bases, with 13 bases remaining between them. Germline-derived CDR1 and CDR2 are GTSNPN and SVGIG (reference sequence). The CDR3 runs to 13 residues. In nucleotides, the CDR3 is TGTGCCTGGGGCTTATATGGGCCCTACGAGCAGTACTTC. It yields the protein CAWGLYGPYEQYF. The full variable domain, completed using reference TRBV30 and TRBJ2-7, is SQTIHQWPATLVQPVGSPLSLECTVEGTSNPNLYWYRQAAGRGLQLLFYSVGIGQISSEVPQNLSASRPQDRQFILSSKKLLLSDSGFYLCAWGLYGPYEQYFGPGTRLTVT.

Many counts were recorded for this clonotype. J is TRBJ2-3 and V is TRBV12-3 or TRBV12-4, with D possibly being TRBD1 or TRBD2 (5 bases each). The V end lost 7 bases, the J end lost 0 bases, and 11 bases lay between the germline ends. This CDR3 contains 14 residues. The CDR3 here is CASKRGPSTDTQYF. CDR3 sequence (DNA): TGTGCCAGCAAGAGGGGACCGAGCACAGATACGCAGTATTTT.

As regards this clonotype: It may be a read error: a sequence one base away is much more abundant. The rearrangement joins TRBV7-2 to TRBJ2-2; 9 nucleotides agree with TRBD2. After removal of 5 bases from V and 7 bases from J, the junction contained 8 bases not matched to a gene. The length of the CDR3 is 15 residues. Germline lookup yields CDR1 SGHTA and CDR2 FQGNSA. The CDR3 DNA sequence: TGTGCCAGCAGCCTCACGCGGACTAGCGACGGGGAGCTGTTTTTT. It specifies CASSLTRTSDGELFF.

This clonotype was picked up many times. The CDR3 reads CASSPQGKNTEAFF. DNA for the CDR3: TGTGCCAGCTCACCACAGGGTAAAAACACTGAAGCTTTCTTT. This sequence joins TRBV18 and TRBJ1-1; D is uncertain. V was pared by 1 base and J by 2 bases, with 8 bases between. In germline, CDR1 is KGHSH, CDR2 LQKENI. CDR3 length: 14 residues.

This clonotype was counted at least ten times. The chain is built from TRBV7-2 and TRBJ1-2; unclear D gene. The CDR3 has 11 amino acids. CDR1 and CDR2 from the germline V gene are SGHTA and FQGNSA. V shed 5 bases and J shed 8 bases, with 9 bases lying between them. This CDR3 reads CASSPGPGYTF. The CDR3 DNA is TGTGCCAGCAGCCCTGGTCCCGGCTACACCTTC.

This clonotype appeared many times. The chain employs TRBV3-1 and TRBJ1-6; D is ambiguous. The CDR3 loop spans 12 amino acids. Looked up from germline, CDR1 is LGHDT and CDR2 is YNNKEL (reference sequence). Trimming cost V 4 bases and J 7 bases, with 5 bases left between them. CDR3 loop: CASSLGNSPLHF. The CDR3 coding sequence is TGTGCCAGCAGCCTGGGCAATTCACCCCTCCACTTT.

In the case of this clonotype: Just one base apart from a much larger clone, this may be a read error. This chain uses TRBV7-2 with TRBJ1-1; maybe TRBD1 (6 bases). Looked up from germline, CDR1 is SGHTA and CDR2 is FQGNSA. This CDR3 is 11 amino acids long. V dropped 5 bases and J dropped 13 bases, with 14 bases sitting between them. In DNA form, the CDR3 reads TGTGCCAGCAGCCAAGGGGGGACTGTTTTCTTT. Amino acid sequence: CASSQGGTVFF. Full variable domain (missing parts from reference TRBV7-2 and TRBJ1-1): GAGVSQSPSNKVTEKGKDVELRCDPISGHTALYWYRQSLGQGLEFLIYFQGNSAPDKSGLPSDRFSAERTGGSVSTLTIQRTQQEDSAVYLCASSQGGTVFFGQGTRLTVV.

This clonotype was counted ten times or more. This rearrangement joins TRBV11-2 to TRBJ2-5; TRBD2 matches at 12 bases. Germline V gene data show CDR1 as SGHAT and CDR2 as FQNNGV. V shed 1 base, J shed 2 bases, and the junction held 8 bases outside the gene matches. The CDR3 has 18 residues. CDR3 loop: CASSLGILAGGTQETQYF. For the CDR3, the DNA is TGTGCCAGCAGCTTAGGGATACTAGCGGGGGGTACGCAAGAGACCCAGTACTTC.

This clonotype was recorded at least ten times. The chain has TRBV4-1 and TRBJ2-4; D is unclear. The CDR3 totals 17 residues. With 1 base removed from V and 1 base from J, the gap between germline ends came to 14 bases. CDR1 is MGHRA and CDR2 is YSYEKL in the germline V gene. DNA of the CDR3: TGCGCCAGCAGCCAAGTCATTGGTGCTCAGGCCAAAAACATTCAGTACTTC. It specifies CASSQVIGAQAKNIQYF.

Ten or more counts support this clonotype. The rearrangement uses TRBV11-2 and TRBJ2-7; a weak D match, TRBD2 (7 bases). The germline V gene has CDR1 SGHAT and CDR2 FQNNGV. Trimming removed 9 bases from V and 4 bases from J, with 19 bases in between. This CDR3 spans 14 amino acids. The CDR3 bases are TGTGCCAGTAACACGGGTGGGGGGGCTTACGAGCAGTACTTC. This encodes CASNTGGGAYEQYF.

This clonotype was detected many times. This sequence joins TRBV27 and TRBJ2-5; 12 bases agree with TRBD2. This CDR3 contains 15 residues. Per the germline V gene, CDR1 is MNHEY and CDR2 is SMNVEV (reference sequence). V lost 2 bases to trimming and J lost 5 bases; unmatched junction nucleotides: 3. CDR3 sequence (DNA): TGTGCCAGCAGTTTACTAGCGGGGGGGCGGGAGACCCAGTACTTC. Its protein product is CASSLLAGGRETQYF.

This clonotype was counted at least ten times. Here the CDR3 reads CASSNPHIGTTPLSVSDTQYF. The DNA of the CDR3 is TGTGCCAGCAGCAACCCCCACATTGGGACTACTCCCTTAAGCGTTTCAGATACGCAGTATTTT. The rearrangement uses TRBV7-3 and TRBJ2-3; TRBD2 aligns across 7 bases. Trimming cost V 5 bases and J 4 bases; bases outside gene matches: 27. Germline CDR1 SGHTA, CDR2 FQGTGA. The CDR3 is 21 residues long.

This clonotype has ten or more counts. The CDR3 region is CASSLDRQGNEQFF. CDR3 coding DNA: TGTGCCAGCAGCTTAGACCGACAGGGCAATGAGCAGTTCTTC. V gene TRBV7-2 combines with J gene TRBJ2-1, with 7 nucleotides matching TRBD1. Unmatched junction bases numbered 3, after V lost 1 base and J lost 6 bases. The CDR3 spans 14 residues. The germline V gene has CDR1 SGHTA and CDR2 FQGNSA. The full variable domain, in which reference TRBV7-2 and TRBJ2-1 provide the parts outside the CDR3, is GAGVSQSPSNKVTEKGKDVELRCDPISGHTALYWYRQSLGQGLEFLIYFQGNSAPDKSGLPSDRFSAERTGGSVSTLTIQRTQQEDSAVYLCASSLDRQGNEQFFGPGTRLTVL.

This clonotype was detected many times. This chain connects TRBV6-1 to TRBJ2-7; 10 nucleotides line up with TRBD1. The germline V gene has CDR1 MNHNS and CDR2 SASEGT. The CDR3 spans 15 residues. V was pared by 6 bases and J by 3 bases, with 8 bases of the junction left unmatched. The CDR3 spells CASSSPGQGNYEQYF. DNA of the CDR3: TGTGCCAGCAGCTCCCCGGGACAGGGGAACTACGAGCAGTACTTC.

This clonotype has ten or more counts. The chain recombines TRBV7-9 with TRBJ1-1; a weak D match, TRBD1 (6 bases). There are 16 residues in the CDR3. V lost 5 bases to trimming and J lost 1 base, with 17 bases between them. Germline V gene sequence: CDR1 SEHNR, CDR2 FQNEAQ (reference sequence). The DNA of the CDR3 is TGTGCCAGCAGCCCGAAAGTCGGACAGACGAACACTGAAGCTTTCTTT. Translated: CASSPKVGQTNTEAFF.

The V and J genes are TRBV4-3 and TRBJ2-3, with 8 bases aligning to TRBD1. Germline V gene lookup returns CDR1 LGHNA and CDR2 YSLEER. This CDR3 comprises 16 residues. The J segment lost 5 bases and the V segment lost 1 base, leaving 8 bases of the junction unmatched. The CDR3 spells CASSQGARGRGDTQYF. In DNA form, the CDR3 reads TGCGCCAGCAGCCAAGGAGCCAGGGGGCGTGGAGATACGCAGTATTTT.

This clonotype was recorded at least ten times. The chain is built from TRBV15 and TRBJ1-4, with D perhaps matching TRBD1 (6 bases). The CDR3 runs 15 residues. CDR1 is LNHNV, CDR2 YYDKDF, per germline (reference sequence). V gave up 3 bases and J gave up 8 bases, with 16 bases separating them. For the CDR3, the DNA is TGTGCCACCAGCAGGCGGACGGGGGCGGGCGAAAAACTGTTTTTT. This translates into CATSRRTGAGEKLFF. Variable domain in full (rest from reference TRBV15 and TRBJ1-4): DAMVIQNPRYQVTQFGKPVTLSCSQTLNHNVMYWYQQKSSQAPKLLFHYYDKDFNNEADTPDNFQSRRPNTSFCFLDIRSPGLGDTAMYLCATSRRTGAGEKLFFGSGTQLSVL.

Many counts were recorded for this clonotype. V gene TRBV5-1 combines with J gene TRBJ1-2; the D gene is possibly TRBD1 (5 bases). Trimming stripped 4 bases from V and 4 bases from J, with 11 bases between. This CDR3 is 13 amino acids long. The germline CDR1 and CDR2 sequences are SGHRS and YFSETQ. CDR3 protein: CASSTDSSYGYTF. CDR3 nucleotides: TGCGCCAGCAGCACAGACAGTTCCTATGGCTACACCTTC.

In this sample, this clonotype turned up many times. The chain carries TRBV10-3 and TRBJ2-5; tentatively, D is TRBD2 (5 bases). This CDR3 comprises 12 residues. Germline CDR1 is ENHRY and CDR2 is SYGVKD. V dropped 8 bases and J dropped 3 bases, with 10 bases sitting between them. In DNA form, the CDR3 reads TGTGCCATCTCGGGGAACGAAGAGACCCAGTACTTC. Amino acids: CAISGNEETQYF.

A word on this clonotype: Given a much more abundant clone one base away, this may be a read error. This chain links TRBV4-1 with TRBJ1-5, with D unresolved. The CDR3 is 15 amino acids. Trimming left V 4 bases short and J 1 base short, with 11 bases between. CDR1 and CDR2 from the germline V gene are MGHRA and YSYEKL. The CDR3, as DNA: TGCGCCAGCAGCCGGATGGCTGTGAGCAATCAGCCCCAGCATTTT. It yields the protein CASSRMAVSNQPQHF.

This clonotype showed up many times. CDR3: CASSPLGGNQPQHF. CDR3 coding DNA: TGCGCCAGCAGCCCCCTGGGCGGGAATCAGCCCCAGCATTTT. The rearrangement uses TRBV5-1 and TRBJ1-5; D is unclear. The ends were cut back, 4 bases at V and 4 bases at J, with 12 bases in the middle. The V gene's germline CDR1 is SGHRS and CDR2 YFSETQ. CDR3 length: 14 amino acids. Together with reference TRBV5-1 and TRBJ1-5, the CDR3 gives the full variable domain: KAGVTQTPRYLIKTRGQQVTLSCSPISGHRSVSWYQQTPGQGLQFLFEYFSETQRNKGNFPGRFSGRQFSNSRSEMNVSTLELGDSALYLCASSPLGGNQPQHFGDGTRLSIL.